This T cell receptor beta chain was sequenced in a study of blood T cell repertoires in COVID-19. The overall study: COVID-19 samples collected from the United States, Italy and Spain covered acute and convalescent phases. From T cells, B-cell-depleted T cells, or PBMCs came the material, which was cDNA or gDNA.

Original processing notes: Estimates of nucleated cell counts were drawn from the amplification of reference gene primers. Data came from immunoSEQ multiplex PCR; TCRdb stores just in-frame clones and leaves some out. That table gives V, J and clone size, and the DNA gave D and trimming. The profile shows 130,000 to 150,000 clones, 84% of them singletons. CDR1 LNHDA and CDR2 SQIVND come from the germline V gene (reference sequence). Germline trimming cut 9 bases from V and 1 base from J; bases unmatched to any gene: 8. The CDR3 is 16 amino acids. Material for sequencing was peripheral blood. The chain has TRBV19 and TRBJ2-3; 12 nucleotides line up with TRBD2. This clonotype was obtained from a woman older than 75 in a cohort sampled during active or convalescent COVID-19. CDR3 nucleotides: TGTGCCAGCAACAGACGGACTAGCGGGGGCACAGATACGCAGTATTTT. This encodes CASNRRTSGGTDTQYF.